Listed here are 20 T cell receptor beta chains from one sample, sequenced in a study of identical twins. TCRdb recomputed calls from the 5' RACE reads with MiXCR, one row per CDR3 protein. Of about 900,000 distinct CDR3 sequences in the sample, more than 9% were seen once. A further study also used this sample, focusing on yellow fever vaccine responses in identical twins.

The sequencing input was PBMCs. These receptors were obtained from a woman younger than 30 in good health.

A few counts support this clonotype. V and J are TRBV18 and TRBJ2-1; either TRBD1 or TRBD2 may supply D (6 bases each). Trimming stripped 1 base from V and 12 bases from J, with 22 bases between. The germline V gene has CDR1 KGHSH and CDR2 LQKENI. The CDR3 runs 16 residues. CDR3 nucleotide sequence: TGTGCCAGCTCACCACAGGAGGGGGTTCTCACTTCAGGGCAGTTCTTC. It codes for CASSPQEGVLTSGQFF.

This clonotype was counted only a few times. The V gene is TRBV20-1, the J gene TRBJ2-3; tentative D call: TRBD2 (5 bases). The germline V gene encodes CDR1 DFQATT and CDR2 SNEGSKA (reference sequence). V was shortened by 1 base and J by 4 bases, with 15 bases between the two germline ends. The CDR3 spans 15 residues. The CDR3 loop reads CSARGLGDIADTQYF. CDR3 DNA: TGCAGTGCTAGAGGGCTCGGGGATATCGCAGATACGCAGTATTTT.

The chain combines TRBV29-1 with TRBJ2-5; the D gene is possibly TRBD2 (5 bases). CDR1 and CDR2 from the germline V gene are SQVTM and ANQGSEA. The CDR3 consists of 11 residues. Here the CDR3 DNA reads TGCAGTCACCCCGGGGAAGAGACCCAGTACTTC. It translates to CSHPGEETQYF.

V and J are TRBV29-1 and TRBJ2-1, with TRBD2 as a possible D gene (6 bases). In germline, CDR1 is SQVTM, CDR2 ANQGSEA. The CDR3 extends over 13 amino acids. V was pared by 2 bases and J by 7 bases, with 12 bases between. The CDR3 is CSVEIVAENEQFF. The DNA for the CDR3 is TGCAGCGTTGAAATTGTAGCGGAGAATGAGCAGTTCTTC.

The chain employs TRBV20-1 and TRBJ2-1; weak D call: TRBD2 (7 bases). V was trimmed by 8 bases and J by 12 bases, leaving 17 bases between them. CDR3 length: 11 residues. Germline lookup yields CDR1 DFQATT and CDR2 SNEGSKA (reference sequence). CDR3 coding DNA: TGCAGTCAGCGGGATGGGGGCAGGCAGTTCTTC. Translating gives CSQRDGGRQFF.

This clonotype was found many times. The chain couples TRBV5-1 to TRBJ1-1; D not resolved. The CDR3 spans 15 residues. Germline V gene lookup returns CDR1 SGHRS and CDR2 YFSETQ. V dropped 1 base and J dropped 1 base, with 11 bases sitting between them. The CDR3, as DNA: TGCGCCAGCAGCTTGAACAGACGGCAGAACACTGAAGCTTTCTTT. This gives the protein CASSLNRRQNTEAFF.

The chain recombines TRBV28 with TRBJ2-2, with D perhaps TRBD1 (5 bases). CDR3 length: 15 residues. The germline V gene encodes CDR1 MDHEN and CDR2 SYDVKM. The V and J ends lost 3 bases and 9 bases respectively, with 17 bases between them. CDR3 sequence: CASSLAGQGPRELFF. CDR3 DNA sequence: TGTGCCAGCAGTTTGGCAGGACAAGGGCCCAGGGAGCTGTTTTTT.

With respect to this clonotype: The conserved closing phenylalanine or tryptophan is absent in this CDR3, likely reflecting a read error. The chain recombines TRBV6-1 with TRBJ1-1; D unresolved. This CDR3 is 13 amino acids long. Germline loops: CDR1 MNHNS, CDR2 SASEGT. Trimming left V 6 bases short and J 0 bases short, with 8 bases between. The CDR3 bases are TGTGCCAGCAGCCCAGCTATGAACACTGAAGCTTTCTAT. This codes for CASSPAMNTEAFY.

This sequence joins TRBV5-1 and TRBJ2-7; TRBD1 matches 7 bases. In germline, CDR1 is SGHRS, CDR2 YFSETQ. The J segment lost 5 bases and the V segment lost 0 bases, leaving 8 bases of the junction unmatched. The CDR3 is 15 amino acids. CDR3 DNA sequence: TGCGCCAGCAGCTTGGAGACAGGGCGAAACAACGAGCAGTACTTC. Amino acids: CASSLETGRNNEQYF.

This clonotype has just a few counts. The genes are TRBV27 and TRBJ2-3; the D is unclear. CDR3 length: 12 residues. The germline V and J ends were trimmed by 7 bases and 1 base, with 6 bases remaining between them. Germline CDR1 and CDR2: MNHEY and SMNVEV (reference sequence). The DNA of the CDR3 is TGTGCCAGCACCGACGGCACAGATACGCAGTATTTT. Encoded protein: CASTDGTDTQYF.

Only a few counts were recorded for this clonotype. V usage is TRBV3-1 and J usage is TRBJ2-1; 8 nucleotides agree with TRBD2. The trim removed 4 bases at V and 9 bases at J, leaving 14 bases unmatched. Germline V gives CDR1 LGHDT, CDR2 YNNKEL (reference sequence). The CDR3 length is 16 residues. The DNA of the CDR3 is TGTGCCAGCAGCCGCCGGGGGGGAGGAGTGTTTGTTGAGCAGTTCTTC. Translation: CASSRRGGGVFVEQFF.

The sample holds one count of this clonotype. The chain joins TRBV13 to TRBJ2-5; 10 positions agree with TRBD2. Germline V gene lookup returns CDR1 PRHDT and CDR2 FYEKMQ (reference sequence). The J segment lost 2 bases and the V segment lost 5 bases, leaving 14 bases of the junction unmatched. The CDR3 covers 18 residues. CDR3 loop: CASSHSGGAPSLQETQYF. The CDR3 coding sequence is TGTGCCAGCAGCCACAGCGGGGGGGCCCCGAGTTTACAAGAGACCCAGTACTTC.

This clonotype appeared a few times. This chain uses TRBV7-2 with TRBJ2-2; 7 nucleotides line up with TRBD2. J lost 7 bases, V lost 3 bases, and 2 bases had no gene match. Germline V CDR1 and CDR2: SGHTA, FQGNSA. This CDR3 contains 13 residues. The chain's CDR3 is CASSFWTSGELFF. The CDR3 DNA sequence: TGTGCCAGCAGCTTTTGGACTAGCGGGGAGCTGTTTTTT.

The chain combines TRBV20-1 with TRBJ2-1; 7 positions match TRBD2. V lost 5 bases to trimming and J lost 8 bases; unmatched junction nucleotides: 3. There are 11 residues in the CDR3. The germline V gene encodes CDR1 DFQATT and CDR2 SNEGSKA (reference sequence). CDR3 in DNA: TGCAGTGCTGTTAGCGGGTATGAGCAGTTCTTC. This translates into CSAVSGYEQFF.

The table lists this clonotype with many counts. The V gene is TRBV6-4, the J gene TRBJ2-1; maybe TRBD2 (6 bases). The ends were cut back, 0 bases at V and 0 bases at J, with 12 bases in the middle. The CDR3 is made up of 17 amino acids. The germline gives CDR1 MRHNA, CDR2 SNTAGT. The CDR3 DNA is TGTGCCAGCAGTGACTCTGGCGGGATAAGCTCCTACAATGAGCAGTTCTTC. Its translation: CASSDSGGISSYNEQFF.

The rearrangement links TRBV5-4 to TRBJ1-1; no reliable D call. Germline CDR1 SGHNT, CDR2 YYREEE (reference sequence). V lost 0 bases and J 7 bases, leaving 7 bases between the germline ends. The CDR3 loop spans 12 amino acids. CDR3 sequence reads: CASSLAPGEAFF. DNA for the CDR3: TGTGCCAGCAGCTTGGCGCCAGGTGAAGCTTTCTTT.

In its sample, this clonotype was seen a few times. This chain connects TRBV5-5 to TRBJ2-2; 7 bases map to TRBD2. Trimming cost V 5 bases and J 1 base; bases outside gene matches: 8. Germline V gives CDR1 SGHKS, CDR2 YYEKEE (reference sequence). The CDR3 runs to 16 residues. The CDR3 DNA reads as TGTGCCAGCAGTTTGTCCGGGACTAAGAACACCGGGGAGCTGTTTTTT. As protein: CASSLSGTKNTGELFF.

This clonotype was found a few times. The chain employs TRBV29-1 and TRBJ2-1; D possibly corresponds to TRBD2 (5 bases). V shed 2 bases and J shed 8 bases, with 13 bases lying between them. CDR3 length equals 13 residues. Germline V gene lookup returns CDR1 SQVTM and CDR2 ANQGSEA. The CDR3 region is CSVEFGKEDEQFF. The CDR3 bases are TGCAGCGTTGAATTCGGGAAGGAAGATGAGCAGTTCTTC.

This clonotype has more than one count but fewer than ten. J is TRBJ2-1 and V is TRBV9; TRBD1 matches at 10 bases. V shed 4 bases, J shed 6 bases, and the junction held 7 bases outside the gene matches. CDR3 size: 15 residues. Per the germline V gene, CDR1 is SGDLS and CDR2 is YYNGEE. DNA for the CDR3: TGTGCCAGCAGCCGAGGGACAGGGGAGTCCAATGAGCAGTTCTTC. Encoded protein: CASSRGTGESNEQFF.

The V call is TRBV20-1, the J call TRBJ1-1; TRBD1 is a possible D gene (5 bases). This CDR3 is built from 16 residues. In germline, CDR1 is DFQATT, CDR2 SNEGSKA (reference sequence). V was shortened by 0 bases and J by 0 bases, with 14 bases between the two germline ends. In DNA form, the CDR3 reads TGCAGTGCTAGAGAGATAAGGGGTTCCATGAACACTGAAGCTTTCTTT. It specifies CSAREIRGSMNTEAFF.